This T cell receptor beta chain stems from a study of shared clonotypes between healthy human individuals. The genomic DNA of each subset was split evenly across several immunoSEQ plates. Profiling relied on immunoSEQ multiplex PCR, and the TCRdb table lists in-frame clones only, not all of them. The profile shows 950,000 to 1,300,000 clones, roughly 80% of them singletons. CDR3 size: 15 residues. CDR1 is SGHRS and CDR2 is YFSETQ in the germline V gene. J gave up 6 bases and V 4 bases, and 6 bases lay outside the gene matches. The split of CD4+ cells yielded CD45RA+ naive and CD45RA-negative memory subsets.

V gene TRBV5-1 combines with J gene TRBJ2-1; TRBD2 matches 11 bases. Sequencing used memory CD4+ T cells sorted from blood. Regarding subset: CD45RA-negative fraction. The sequence was obtained from a man aged 18 to 29 in good health. The CDR3 DNA is TGCGCCAGCAGCGGTACTAGCGGGAGTTTCAATGAGCAGTTCTTC. Translating it yields CASSGTSGSFNEQFF.